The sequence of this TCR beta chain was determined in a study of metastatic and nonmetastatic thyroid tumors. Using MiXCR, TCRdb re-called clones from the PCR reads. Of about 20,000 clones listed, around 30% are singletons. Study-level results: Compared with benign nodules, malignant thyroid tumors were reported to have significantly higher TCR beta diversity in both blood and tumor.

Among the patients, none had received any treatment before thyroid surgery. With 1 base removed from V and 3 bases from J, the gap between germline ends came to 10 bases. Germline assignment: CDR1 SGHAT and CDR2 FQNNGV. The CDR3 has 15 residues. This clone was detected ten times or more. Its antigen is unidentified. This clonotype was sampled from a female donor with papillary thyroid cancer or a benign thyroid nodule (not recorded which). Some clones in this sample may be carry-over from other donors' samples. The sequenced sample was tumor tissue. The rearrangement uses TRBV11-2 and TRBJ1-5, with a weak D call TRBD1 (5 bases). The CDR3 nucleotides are TGTGCCAGCAGCTTAGTAGGGACCAACAATCAGCCCCAGCATTTT. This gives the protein CASSLVGTNNQPQHF.